This paragraph reports one T cell receptor beta chain. Antigen unknown. This sample was taken from a study of radiation and T cells in renal cell carcinoma. Overall study findings and caveats: Tumor samples were small regions of around 0.94 g. Irradiated tumors held more dominant CDR3 motifs than control tumors.

The protocol was immunoSEQ multiplex PCR, while the TCRdb copy is restricted to in-frame clones and leaves out a portion. Here the sample spans about 24,000 clones, about half being singletons. This CDR3 is built from 10 residues. The germline V gene has CDR1 DFQATT and CDR2 SNEGSKA (reference sequence). Trimming took 4 bases from V and 2 from J, leaving 2 bases between them. Treatment specified: 15 Gy SBRT to primary tumor, nephrectomy 4 weeks later. Nephrectomy followed 15 Gy stereotactic body radiation by 4 weeks. The tumor was a clear cell renal cell carcinoma. The sample was tumor tissue, taken from a patient whose treatment included radiotherapy and nephrectomy. This sequence was found in a woman aged 45-60 years with renal cell carcinoma. This chain links TRBV20-1 with TRBJ1-2; D uncertain. The CDR3 region is CSATNYGYTF. CDR3 in DNA: TGCAGTGCTACCAACTATGGCTACACCTTC.